This T cell receptor (beta chain) was retrieved from a study of neurological immune-mediated disorders. CDR1 is SGHAT and CDR2 is FQNNGV in the germline V gene. Between the trimmed V and J ends, which lost 3 bases and 1 base, there was a span of 6 bases. This CDR3 is 13 amino acids long. In its sample, this clonotype was seen many times. TCRdb reanalysed the 5' RACE reads using MiXCR and keeps one entry per CDR3 protein. The sample carries 17,000 or so distinct CDR3 sequences, over 25% recorded once. This chain uses TRBV11-2 with TRBJ1-1; no firm D call. The sequenced sample consisted of PBMCs. The clonotype was recovered from a man between 50 and 59 years old with HTLV-1-associated myelopathy (HAM/TSP). The CDR3 sequence is CASSFSANTEAFF. For the CDR3, the DNA is TGTGCCAGCAGCTTCTCGGCGAACACTGAAGCTTTCTTT.